This TCR beta chain is from a study of blood T cells in healthy people across ages. Findings and limits, study-wide: Changes seen in expanded clonotypes were possibly confounded by donor CMV status left unknown.

Together with a sample-barcoded 5' primer, a J-beta primer mix was included in a second PCR lasting roughly 6 to 12 cycles. MiXCR was run by TCRdb on the 5' RACE reads, yielding one entry per CDR3 protein. Of approximately 810,000 distinct CDR3 sequences listed, about 28% are singletons. Germline CDR1 SGHTA, CDR2 FQGTGA. This CDR3 contains 16 residues. A remark on this clonotype: Antigen specificity is unknown.

The specimen was blood. This receptor was taken from an elderly woman in good health. The chain joins TRBV7-3 to TRBJ2-4, with TRBD2 matching 11 bases. The DNA end lines up better with TRBJ2-7; the J call may be wrong. CDR3 region: CASSWEGLAETYEQYF. The CDR3 DNA is TGTGCCAGCAGCTGGGAGGGACTAGCGGAAACCTACGAGCAGTACTTC.